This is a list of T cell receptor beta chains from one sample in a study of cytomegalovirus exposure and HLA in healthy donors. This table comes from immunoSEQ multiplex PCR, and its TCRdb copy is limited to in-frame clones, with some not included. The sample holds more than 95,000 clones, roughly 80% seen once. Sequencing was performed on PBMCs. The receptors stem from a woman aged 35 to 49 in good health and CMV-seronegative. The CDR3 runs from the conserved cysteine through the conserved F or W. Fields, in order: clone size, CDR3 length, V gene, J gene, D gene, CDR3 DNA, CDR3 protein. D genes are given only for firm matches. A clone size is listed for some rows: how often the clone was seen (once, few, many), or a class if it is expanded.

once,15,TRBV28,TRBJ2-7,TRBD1,TGTGCCAGCAGTTACAGGGGGATTAGCTCCTACGAGCAGTACTTC,CASSYRGISSYEQYF
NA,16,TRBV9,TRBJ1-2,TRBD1,TGTGCCAGCAGCGCCACGCGGACAGGGGAAGTTGGCGGCTACACCTTC,CASSATRTGEVGGYTF
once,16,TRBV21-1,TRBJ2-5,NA,TGTGCCAGCAGCACCAGACTAGAGAGGAGGGGTGAGACCCAGTACTTC,CASSTRLERRGETQYF
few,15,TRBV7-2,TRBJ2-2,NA,TGTGCCAGCAGCAGCCAGGGTTGGGACACCGGGGAGCTGTTTTTT,CASSSQGWDTGELFF
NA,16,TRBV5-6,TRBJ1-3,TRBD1,TGTGCCAGCAGCTTTGGACAGGTGCGCTCTGGAAACACCATATATTTT,CASSFGQVRSGNTIYF
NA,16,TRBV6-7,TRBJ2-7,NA,TGTGCCAGCAGTTACCTCCTTGCTCAGGGGCACGACGAGCAGTACTTC,CASSYLLAQGHDEQYF
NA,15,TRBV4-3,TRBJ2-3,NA,TGCGCCAGCAGCCAACTTTTATCTAGCACAGATACGCAGTATTTT,CASSQLLSSTDTQYF
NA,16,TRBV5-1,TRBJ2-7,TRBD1,TGCGCCAGCAGCACCCGGTCCGGACAGGTTACGGGCGAGCAGTACTTC,CASSTRSGQVTGEQYF
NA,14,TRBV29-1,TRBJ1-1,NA,TGCAGCGTTGGAATTTCGGAGATGAACACTGAAGCTTTCTTT,CSVGISEMNTEAFF
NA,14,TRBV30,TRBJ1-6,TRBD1,TGTGCCTGGAGTGAAGAGGGGGCACGATCACCCCTCCACTTT,CAWSEEGARSPLHF
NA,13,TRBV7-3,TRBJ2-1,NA,TGTGCCAGCAGCTCGAGTTTTTACAATGAGCAGTTCTTC,CASSSSFYNEQFF
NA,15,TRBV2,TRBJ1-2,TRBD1,TGTGCCAGCAGTGACCGACAGGGGGTTAACTATGGCTACACCTTC,CASSDRQGVNYGYTF
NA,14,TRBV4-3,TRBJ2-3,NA,TGCGCCAGCAGCCAAGACACTTCCTCAGATACGCAGTATTTT,CASSQDTSSDTQYF
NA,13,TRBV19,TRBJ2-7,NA,TGTGCCAGTAGTTTCGGGACTTCCTACGAGCAGTACTTC,CASSFGTSYEQYF
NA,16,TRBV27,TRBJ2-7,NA,TGTGCCAGCAGTTTTACCCATAGTGAGGGGGCCTACGAGCAGTACTTC,CASSFTHSEGAYEQYF
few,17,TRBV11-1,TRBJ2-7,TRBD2,TGTGCCAGCAGCTTAATCCCCTGGCGGACTAGCAGGTACGAGCAGTACTTC,CASSLIPWRTSRYEQYF